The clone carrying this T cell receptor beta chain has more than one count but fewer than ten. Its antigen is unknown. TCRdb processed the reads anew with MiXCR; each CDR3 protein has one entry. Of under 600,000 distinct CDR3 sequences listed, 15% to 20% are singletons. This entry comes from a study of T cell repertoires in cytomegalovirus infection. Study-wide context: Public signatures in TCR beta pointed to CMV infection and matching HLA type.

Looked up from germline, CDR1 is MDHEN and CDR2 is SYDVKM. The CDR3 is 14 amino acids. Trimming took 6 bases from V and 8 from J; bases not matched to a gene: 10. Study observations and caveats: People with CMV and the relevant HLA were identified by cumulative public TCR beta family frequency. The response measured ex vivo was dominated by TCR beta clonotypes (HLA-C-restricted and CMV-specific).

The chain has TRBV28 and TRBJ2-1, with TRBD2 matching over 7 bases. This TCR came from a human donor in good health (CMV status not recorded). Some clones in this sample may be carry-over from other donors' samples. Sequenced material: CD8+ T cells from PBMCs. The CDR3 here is CASRRGSPSDEQFF. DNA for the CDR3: TGTGCCAGCAGACGCGGGAGCCCTTCTGATGAGCAGTTCTTC.